A selection of T cell receptor beta chains follows, all from one sample in a study of blood T cells in healthy people across ages. One entry per CDR3 protein results from TCRdb running MiXCR on the 5' RACE reads. The sample lists about 680,000 distinct CDR3 sequences; around 45% were seen once. Sequencing was performed on blood. The receptors were gathered from a woman aged 55-70 years in good health. CDR3s include the opening cysteine and the closing phenylalanine or tryptophan. D genes are given only for firm matches. Clone sizes are given selectively: once, few, many, or a class where the clone is expanded.

CDR3 protein | CDR3 DNA | V gene | D gene | clone size | J gene | CDR3 length
CASSVTGELFF | TGCGCCAGCAGCGTGACCGGGGAGCTGTTTTTT | TRBV5-1 | - | - | TRBJ2-2 | 11
CASSPRTGGANVLTF | TGTGCCAGCAGCCCCCGGACGGGTGGGGCCAACGTCCTGACTTTC | TRBV7-2 | - | few | TRBJ2-6 | 15
CASSWGRGGVNEQFF | TGTGCCAGCAGCTGGGGCAGGGGAGGGGTCAATGAGCAGTTCTTC | TRBV11-2 | - | - | TRBJ2-1 | 15
CASNRDSQETRYF | TGTGCCAGCAATCGGGACAGTCAAGAGACCCGGTACTTC | TRBV2 | TRBD1 | - | TRBJ2-7 | 13
CASRRTGGYEQYF | TGTGCCAGCAGGCGGACAGGGGGCTACGAGCAGTACTTC | TRBV6-6 | TRBD1 | - | TRBJ2-7 | 13
CASSLGQVNNSPLHF | TGTGCCAGCAGCTTGGGGCAGGTGAATAATTCACCCCTCCACTTT | TRBV5-6 | - | - | TRBJ1-6 | 15
CASSLEGVGSPLHF | TGCGCCAGCAGCTTGGAGGGCGTGGGTTCACCCCTCCACTTT | TRBV5-1 | - | - | TRBJ1-6 | 14
CASSTGLAGGREQFF | TGTGCCAGCAGTACGGGACTAGCGGGAGGCCGTGAGCAGTTCTTC | TRBV6-5 | TRBD2 | - | TRBJ2-1 | 15
CSAPRPETQYF | TGCAGTGCTCCCCGGCCAGAGACCCAGTACTTC | TRBV20-1 | - | - | TRBJ2-5 | 11
CVSSWGGRAEQYF | TGTGTCAGCAGTTGGGGCGGACGGGCCGAGCAGTACTTC | TRBV7-8 | - | - | TRBJ2-7 | 13
CASSQARKEDTQYF | TGTGCCAGCAGCCAAGCCCGGAAGGAAGATACGCAGTATTTT | TRBV7-9 | - | - | TRBJ2-3 | 14
CASGLVMLAPQETQYF | TGTGCTAGTGGTTTGGTAATGTTAGCGCCCCAAGAGACCCAGTACTTC | TRBV12-5 | - | once | TRBJ2-5 | 16
CTSSQEGSYNEQFF | TGCACCAGCAGCCAAGAAGGGTCCTACAATGAGCAGTTCTTC | TRBV11-2 | - | - | TRBJ2-1 | 14
CASSPGLAGGLREQYF | TGTGCCAGCAGCCCAGGACTAGCGGGAGGTCTAAGAGAGCAGTACTTC | TRBV9 | TRBD2 | few | TRBJ2-7 | 16
CASSQTRGPLEQYF | TGTGCCAGCAGCCAAACCAGGGGGCCTCTCGAGCAGTACTTC | TRBV7-2 | TRBD1 | many | TRBJ2-7 | 14
CASSSTRDLYEQYF | TGTGCCAGCAGTAGTACCAGGGATTTATACGAGCAGTACTTC | TRBV28 | - | - | TRBJ2-7 | 14
CAIRGPGLSNEQFF | TGTGCCATCAGAGGGCCGGGCCTTAGCAATGAGCAGTTCTTC | TRBV10-3 | - | - | TRBJ2-1 | 14
CASSLIRTGMKTQYF | TGTGCCAGCAGCTTAATTCGGACAGGCATGAAGACCCAGTACTTC | TRBV7-9 | TRBD1 | few | TRBJ2-5 | 15
CASSPTGTSAYNEQFF | TGTGCCAGCAGCCCCACTGGGACTAGCGCATACAATGAGCAGTTCTTC | TRBV13 | TRBD2 | - | TRBJ2-1 | 16
CASSHEGQGHNEQFF | TGTGCCAGCAGCCATGAAGGACAGGGCCACAATGAGCAGTTCTTC | TRBV7-2 | TRBD1 | few | TRBJ2-1 | 15
CATSKTPGQGGETQYF | TGTGCCACCAGCAAAACTCCGGGACAGGGAGGGGAGACCCAGTACTTC | TRBV15 | TRBD1 | - | TRBJ2-5 | 16
CSVGGLTDTQYF | TGCAGTGTTGGGGGGTTGACAGATACGCAGTATTTT | TRBV20-1 | - | few | TRBJ2-3 | 12
CSARAVTGQLNTEAFF | TGCAGTGCTAGAGCCGTAACGGGCCAATTGAACACTGAAGCTTTCTTT | TRBV20-1 | - | few | TRBJ1-1 | 16
CASSLYNSKFYEQYF | TGTGCCAGCAGCTTATATAACTCTAAGTTCTACGAGCAGTACTTC | TRBV7-2 | - | few | TRBJ2-7 | 15
CASSQLAGGGNEQFF | TGTGCCAGCAGCCAATTAGCGGGAGGTGGTAATGAGCAGTTCTTC | TRBV3-1 | TRBD2 | many | TRBJ2-1 | 15
CASSLARDRAYEQYF | TGTGCCAGCAGCTTAGCCCGAGACAGGGCCTACGAGCAGTACTTC | TRBV11-1 | TRBD1 | many | TRBJ2-7 | 15
CSARYLAGAYEQYF | TGCAGTGCTAGGTATCTAGCGGGAGCCTACGAGCAGTACTTC | TRBV20-1 | TRBD2 | - | TRBJ2-7 | 14
CSARPPGGSYGYTF | TGCAGTGCTAGACCACCAGGGGGAAGCTATGGCTACACCTTC | TRBV20-1 | TRBD1 | - | TRBJ1-2 | 14
CASSPGTGALSYEQYF | TGCGCCAGCAGCCCGGGGACAGGGGCTCTCTCCTACGAGCAGTACTTC | TRBV5-1 | TRBD1 | - | TRBJ2-7 | 16
CSTGGNYEQYF | TGCAGCACAGGGGGCAACTACGAGCAGTACTTC | TRBV20-1 | TRBD1 | - | TRBJ2-7 | 11
CATRQGEETQYF | TGTGCCACCCGACAGGGAGAGGAGACCCAGTACTTC | TRBV15 | TRBD1 | - | TRBJ2-5 | 12
CASSLDRTLQYF | TGTGCCAGCAGCTTAGACCGAACCCTCCAGTACTTC | TRBV7-2 | - | - | TRBJ2-4 | 12
CSARGDRVTDTQYF | TGCAGTGCTAGAGGGGACAGGGTTACAGATACGCAGTATTTT | TRBV20-1 | TRBD1 | - | TRBJ2-3 | 14
CASSPRDTTLNNEQFF | TGTGCCAGCAGCCCTCGGGACACGACCCTAAACAATGAGCAGTTCTTC | TRBV4-2 | - | few | TRBJ2-1 | 16
CASSLGSGRGREQFF | TGTGCCAGCAGTTTGGGTAGCGGGAGGGGGCGGGAGCAGTTCTTC | TRBV12-3/TRBV12-4 | TRBD2 | few | TRBJ2-1 | 15
CASRLGTSGRANEQFF | TGTGCCAGCAGGCTCGGGACTAGCGGGAGGGCCAATGAGCAGTTCTTC | TRBV2 | TRBD2 | - | TRBJ2-1 | 16
CSVERQLNTEAFF | TGCAGCGTTGAAAGGCAGCTGAACACTGAAGCTTTCTTT | TRBV29-1 | - | - | TRBJ1-1 | 13
CASSSPRDTGGYEQYF | TGTGCCAGCAGCTCGCCCCGGGACACCGGGGGGTACGAGCAGTACTTC | TRBV5-5 | - | - | TRBJ2-7 | 16
CASSLAVGTHAKYF | TGCGCCAGCAGCTTGGCAGTTGGGACCCACGCAAAGTACTTC | TRBV5-1 | - | - | TRBJ2-5 | 14
CASSPRLAGMDTQYF | TGTGCCAGCAGCCCTCGACTAGCGGGAATGGATACGCAGTATTTT | TRBV9 | TRBD2 | - | TRBJ2-3 | 15
CSVATGYNGYTF | TGCAGTGTTGCGACAGGGTACAATGGCTACACCTTC | TRBV20-1 | TRBD1 | few | TRBJ1-2 | 12
CASRVPHEGQPQHF | TGTGCCAGCCGAGTTCCCCATGAGGGCCAGCCCCAGCATTTT | TRBV28 | - | - | TRBJ1-5 | 14
CSGGTANEKLFF | TGCAGCGGTGGGACCGCGAATGAAAAACTGTTTTTT | TRBV29-1 | - | - | TRBJ1-4 | 12
CASRTLGRGPNEQFF | TGTGCCAGCAGGACACTAGGCCGTGGCCCCAATGAGCAGTTCTTC | TRBV6-5 | - | - | TRBJ2-1 | 15
CSASPSVAGDPDTQYF | TGCAGTGCTAGTCCGTCGGTAGCGGGAGATCCAGATACGCAGTATTTT | TRBV20-1 | TRBD2 | - | TRBJ2-3 | 16
CASTGTGINLGGGYTF | TGTGCCAGCACCGGGACAGGGATTAATCTTGGAGGTGGCTACACCTTC | TRBV5-5 | TRBD1 | few | TRBJ1-2 | 16
CASRWGYEQYF | TGTGCCAGCAGGTGGGGGTACGAGCAGTACTTC | TRBV6-5 | - | few | TRBJ2-7 | 11
CASSLMPGDQPQHF | TGTGCCAGCAGCTTAATGCCCGGGGATCAGCCCCAGCATTTT | TRBV7-3 | - | few | TRBJ1-5 | 14
CSARDTGRGAIYGYTF | TGCAGTGCTAGAGATACTGGCAGGGGTGCAATCTATGGCTACACCTTC | TRBV20-1 | - | - | TRBJ1-2 | 16
CASRAGGLYEQYF | TGTGCCAGTCGGGCAGGGGGCTTGTACGAGCAGTACTTC | TRBV28 | TRBD1 | - | TRBJ2-7 | 13
CASSLELAGGKYNEQFF | TGTGCCAGCAGCTTGGAACTAGCGGGAGGGAAATACAATGAGCAGTTCTTC | TRBV7-3 | TRBD2 | - | TRBJ2-1 | 17